These 21 T cell receptor beta chains share one sample of origin, sequenced in a study of shared clonotypes between healthy human individuals. Generated by immunoSEQ multiplex PCR, the TCRdb table keeps only in-frame clones and is missing some. This sample carries under 600,000 clones, 95% to 98% of them seen once, and the ten largest clones take around 0.3%. Naivety among CD8 cells was defined by CD45RO negativity and positive CCR7 selection, thereby excluding terminally differentiated effector memory CD45RA+ cells. Input material: naive CD8+ T cells sorted from blood. The receptors stem from a man aged 25 to 45 in good health.

This sequence joins TRBV2 and TRBJ2-4; possible D gene TRBD1, 6 bases. V was cut by 1 base and J by 1 base, with 14 bases left in between. The CDR3 is 17 residues long. Germline V lookup: CDR1 SNHLY, CDR2 FYNNEI. CDR3 sequence: CASSEVVTGMAKNIQYF. The DNA of the CDR3 is TGTGCCAGCAGTGAAGTAGTTACAGGGATGGCCAAAAACATTCAGTACTTC.

A word on this clone: Additional DNA sequences in this sample encode the identical CDR3. The CDR3 bases are TGTGCCACCAGCAGAGGAGGGTCCTCCTACAATGAGCAGTTCTTC. It translates to CATSRGGSSYNEQFF. V gene TRBV15 combines with J gene TRBJ2-1; D may be TRBD2 (5 bases). The V gene lost 1 base and the J gene lost 0 bases, with 7 bases spanning the gap. Germline-derived CDR1 and CDR2 are LNHNV and YYDKDF (reference sequence). There are 15 residues in the CDR3.

The chain joins TRBV6-1 to TRBJ2-7; 10 nucleotides align to TRBD1. V shed 8 bases, J shed 2 bases, and the junction held 6 bases outside the gene matches. This CDR3 spans 14 amino acids. CDR1 is MNHNS, CDR2 SASEGT, per germline. Here the CDR3 reads CASEGGQGAYEQYF. DNA for the CDR3: TGTGCCAGCGAAGGAGGACAGGGGGCCTACGAGCAGTACTTC.

The chain links TRBV5-4 to TRBJ2-3; 7 bases align to TRBD2. Trimming removed 4 bases from V and 1 base from J; junction bases left unmatched: 6. The CDR3 runs 15 residues. CDR1 is SGHNT, CDR2 YYREEE, per germline (reference sequence). In DNA form, the CDR3 reads TGTGCCAGCAGCATTGGACTAGGTGGCACAGATACGCAGTATTTT. It specifies CASSIGLGGTDTQYF.

This sequence joins TRBV4-1 and TRBJ2-2, with 7 positions matching TRBD1. CDR3 length: 16 residues. Germline values: CDR1 MGHRA, CDR2 YSYEKL. Trimming removed 0 bases from V and 7 bases from J; junction bases left unmatched: 8. The chain's CDR3 is CASSQDPTGLHGELFF. CDR3 sequence (DNA): TGCGCCAGCAGCCAAGATCCGACAGGGCTCCACGGGGAGCTGTTTTTT.

The chain employs TRBV25-1 and TRBJ2-5; TRBD2 aligns across 12 bases. Germline values: CDR1 MGHDK, CDR2 SYGVNS. The CDR3 contains 16 residues. V lost 3 bases and J lost 1; bases outside the gene matches: 3. CDR3 in amino acids: CASSDWTSGVQETQYF. The CDR3 DNA reads TGTGCCAGCAGTGACTGGACTAGCGGGGTCCAAGAGACCCAGTACTTC.

This clone was seen only once. The chain is built from TRBV10-1 and TRBJ2-5; TRBD2 aligns across 14 bases. Per the germline V gene, CDR1 is WNHNN and CDR2 is SYGVQD (reference sequence). The length of the CDR3 is 16 residues. J lost 4 bases, V lost 3 bases, and 4 bases had no gene match. CDR3 protein: CASSDGTSGRTETQYF. DNA of the CDR3: TGCGCCAGCAGTGATGGGACTAGCGGGAGAACAGAGACCCAGTACTTC.

The gene calls are TRBV20-1 and TRBJ2-1; perhaps TRBD2 as D (5 bases). The germline V and J ends were trimmed by 5 bases and 9 bases, with 11 bases remaining between them. Germline-derived CDR1 and CDR2 are DFQATT and SNEGSKA (reference sequence). The CDR3 extends over 11 amino acids. The CDR3 region has the DNA TGCAGTGCTCCTAGCCCAGGTGAGCAGTTCTTC. As protein: CSAPSPGEQFF.

This chain uses TRBV5-1 with TRBJ2-7; D not resolved. V was cut by 0 bases and J by 3 bases, with 7 bases left in between. Germline V gives CDR1 SGHRS, CDR2 YFSETQ. The CDR3 has 13 residues. The CDR3 bases are TGCGCCAGCAGCTTGGGCGGAGTCTACGAGCAGTACTTC. Amino acid sequence: CASSLGGVYEQYF.

The rearrangement uses TRBV9 and TRBJ2-1; D is perhaps TRBD1 or TRBD2 (5 bases each). V lost 3 bases, J lost 5 bases, and 12 bases lay in between. Looked up from germline, CDR1 is SGDLS and CDR2 is YYNGEE. There are 14 residues in the CDR3. DNA of the CDR3: TGTGCCAGCAGCGAGACCGGGGCTGACAATGAGCAGTTCTTC. Its translation: CASSETGADNEQFF.

The rearrangement joins TRBV10-1 to TRBJ2-7; 11 bases are a match to TRBD1. The trim removed 3 bases at V and 5 bases at J, leaving 9 bases unmatched. Looked up from germline, CDR1 is WNHNN and CDR2 is SYGVQD (reference sequence). This CDR3 contains 16 residues. The CDR3 region is CASSEQRTGGYHEQYF. The CDR3 bases are TGCGCCAGCAGTGAACAAAGGACAGGGGGCTACCACGAGCAGTACTTC.

This chain uses TRBV4-3 with TRBJ2-2, with TRBD2 matching over 10 bases. The CDR3 has 16 residues. CDR1 and CDR2 (germline): LGHNA, YSLEER. J lost 4 bases, V lost 0 bases, and 2 bases had no gene match. The CDR3 loop reads CASSQDRTSGTGELFF. The CDR3 bases are TGCGCCAGCAGCCAAGACAGGACTAGCGGCACCGGGGAGCTGTTTTTT.

This chain uses TRBV11-2 with TRBJ2-7, with a possible D match to TRBD2 (7 bases). Trimming stripped 3 bases from V and 2 bases from J, with 14 bases between. In germline, CDR1 is SGHAT, CDR2 FQNNGV. The CDR3 is made up of 15 amino acids. As DNA, the CDR3 is TGTGCCAGCAGCTTTCTGGGGGGGGCGGCCTACGAGCAGTACTTC. Protein: CASSFLGGAAYEQYF.

The count of this clone is one. The chain carries TRBV7-9 and TRBJ1-1, with TRBD1 matching over 7 bases. V gave up 4 bases and J gave up 4 bases; unmatched junction bases: 9. The CDR3 has 15 amino acids. CDR1 and CDR2 from the germline V gene are SEHNR and FQNEAQ (reference sequence). CDR3 coding DNA: TGTGCCAGCAGCTCCTTGGCAGGGGGAGGCACTGAAGCTTTCTTT. It specifies CASSSLAGGGTEAFF.

This rearrangement joins TRBV5-1 to TRBJ2-1, with a tentative D call TRBD1 (5 bases). The V end was cut by 4 bases, the J end by 2 bases, with 10 bases between. From germline, CDR1 is SGHRS and CDR2 YFSETQ. The CDR3 extends over 14 amino acids. The CDR3 bases are TGCGCCAGCAGCAACGACAGTCCCTACAATGAGCAGTTCTTC. Translating it yields CASSNDSPYNEQFF.

This chain links TRBV5-5 with TRBJ2-5; 8 bases fit TRBD2. This CDR3 comprises 15 residues. Germline V gene lookup returns CDR1 SGHKS and CDR2 YYEKEE (reference sequence). V gave up 0 bases and J gave up 5 bases; unmatched junction bases: 6. CDR3 sequence (DNA): TGTGCCAGCAGCTTGGTCCTAGCGGGTTTTGAGACCCAGTACTTC. Its protein is CASSLVLAGFETQYF.

The chain combines TRBV20-1 with TRBJ2-7; D possibly corresponds to TRBD1 (6 bases). The CDR3 totals 11 residues. The germline V gene has CDR1 DFQATT and CDR2 SNEGSKA (reference sequence). The CDR3 DNA is TGCAGCTTACAGGGTTCCAACGAGCAGTACTTC. This gives the protein CSLQGSNEQYF.

On this clone: This sample also contains other DNA sequences that code for the same CDR3. The rearrangement uses TRBV29-1 and TRBJ1-2, with D perhaps TRBD1 (5 bases). Germline V gives CDR1 SQVTM, CDR2 ANQGSEA. This CDR3 is built from 11 residues. V gave up 6 bases and J gave up 7 bases, with 12 bases separating them. Here the CDR3 DNA reads TGCAGCGTCGAGGGGAGGGCTGGCTACACCTTC. Protein: CSVEGRAGYTF.

V gene TRBV13 combines with J gene TRBJ2-7; a possible D gene is TRBD2 (6 bases). The V end was cut by 2 bases, the J end by 3 bases, with 11 bases between. The CDR3 has 14 residues. Germline V CDR1 and CDR2: PRHDT, FYEKMQ (reference sequence). CDR3 coding DNA: TGTGCCAGCAGCTTATCGGGGGAGAACTACGAGCAGTACTTC. Protein: CASSLSGENYEQYF.

The CDR3 coding sequence is TGTGCCAGCAGTGAAGTGGGCAATCAGCCCCAGCATTTT. This sequence encodes CASSEVGNQPQHF. The chain is built from TRBV6-1 and TRBJ1-5; no clear D. The CDR3 totals 13 residues. Germline V lookup: CDR1 MNHNS, CDR2 SASEGT. Trimming left V 1 base short and J 2 bases short, with 3 bases between.

J is TRBJ2-1 and V is TRBV29-1; TRBD2 aligns across 9 bases. From germline, CDR1 is SQVTM and CDR2 ANQGSEA. There are 13 residues in the CDR3. V shed 5 bases, J shed 4 bases, and the junction held 3 bases outside the gene matches. CDR3 residues: CSVLAGRYNEQFF. The CDR3 DNA sequence: TGCAGCGTTCTAGCGGGAAGGTACAATGAGCAGTTCTTC.